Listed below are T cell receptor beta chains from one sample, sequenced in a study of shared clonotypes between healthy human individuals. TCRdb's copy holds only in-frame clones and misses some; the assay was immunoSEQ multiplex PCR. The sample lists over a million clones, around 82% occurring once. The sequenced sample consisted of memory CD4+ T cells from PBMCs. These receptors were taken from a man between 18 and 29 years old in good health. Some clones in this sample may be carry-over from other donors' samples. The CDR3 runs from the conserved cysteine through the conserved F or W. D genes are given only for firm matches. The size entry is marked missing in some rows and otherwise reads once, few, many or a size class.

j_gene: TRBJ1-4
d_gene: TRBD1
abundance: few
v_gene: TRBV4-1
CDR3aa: CASSQGQVLNEKLFF
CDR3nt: TGCGCCAGCAGCCAGGGACAGGTTCTGAATGAAAAACTGTTTTTT

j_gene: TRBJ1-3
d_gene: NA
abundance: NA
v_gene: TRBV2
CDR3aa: CASSEGTGNTIYF
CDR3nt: TGTGCCAGCAGTGAAGGGACAGGAAACACCATATATTTT

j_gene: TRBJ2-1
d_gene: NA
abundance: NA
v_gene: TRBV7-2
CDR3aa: CASSLAIQGNEQFF
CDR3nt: TGTGCCAGCAGCTTAGCCATTCAGGGAAATGAGCAGTTCTTC

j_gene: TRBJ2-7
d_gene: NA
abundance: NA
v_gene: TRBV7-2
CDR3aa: CASSFGRTEPYEQYF
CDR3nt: TGTGCCAGCAGCTTTGGGCGGACTGAGCCCTACGAGCAGTACTTC

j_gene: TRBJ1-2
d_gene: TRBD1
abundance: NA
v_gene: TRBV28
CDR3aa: CASSPSLGQGGAGYTF
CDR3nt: TGTGCCAGCAGCCCTTCGTTGGGACAGGGGGGTGCTGGCTACACCTTC

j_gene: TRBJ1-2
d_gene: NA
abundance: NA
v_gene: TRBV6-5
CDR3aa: CASSYQGRGDYGYTF
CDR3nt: TGTGCCAGCAGTTATCAGGGACGGGGGGACTATGGCTACACCTTC

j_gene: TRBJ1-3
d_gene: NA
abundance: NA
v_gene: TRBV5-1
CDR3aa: CASSRGSSGNTIYF
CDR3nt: TGCGCCAGCAGCAGGGGCTCCTCTGGAAACACCATATATTTT

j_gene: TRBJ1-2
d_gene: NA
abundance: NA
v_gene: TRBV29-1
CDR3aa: CSVEGGGYGYTF
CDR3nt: TGCAGCGTTGAAGGTGGAGGCTATGGCTACACCTTC

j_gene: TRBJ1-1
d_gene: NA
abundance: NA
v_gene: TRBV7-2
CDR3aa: CASSFGTTVLNTEAFF
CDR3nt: TGTGCCAGCAGCTTCGGGACAACCGTTCTAAACACTGAAGCTTTCTTT

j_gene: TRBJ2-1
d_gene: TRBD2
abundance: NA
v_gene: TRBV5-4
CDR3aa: CASSLDSGRAHEQFF
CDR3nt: TGTGCCAGCAGCCTAGATAGCGGGAGGGCTCATGAGCAGTTCTTC

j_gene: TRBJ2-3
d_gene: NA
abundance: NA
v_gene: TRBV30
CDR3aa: CAWSDVVGDTQYF
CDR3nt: TGTGCCTGGAGCGACGTCGTGGGGGATACGCAGTATTTT

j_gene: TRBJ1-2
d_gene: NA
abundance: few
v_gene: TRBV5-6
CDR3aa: CASTLPGVEYGYTF
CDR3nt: TGTGCCAGCACCTTGCCAGGGGTAGAATATGGCTACACCTTC

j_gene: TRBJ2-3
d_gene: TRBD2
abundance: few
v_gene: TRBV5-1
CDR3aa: CASSPGLAGDTQYF
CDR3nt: TGCGCCAGCAGCCCCGGACTAGCGGGAGATACGCAGTATTTT

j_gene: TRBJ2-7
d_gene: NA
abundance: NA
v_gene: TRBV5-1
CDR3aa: CASFSGQAMEQYF
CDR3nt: TGCGCCAGCTTTAGCGGACAAGCTATGGAGCAGTACTTC

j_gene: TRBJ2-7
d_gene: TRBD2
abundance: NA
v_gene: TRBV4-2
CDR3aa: CASSPGRTSGTYEQYF
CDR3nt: TGTGCCAGCAGCCCCGGCCGGACTAGCGGCACCTACGAGCAGTACTTC

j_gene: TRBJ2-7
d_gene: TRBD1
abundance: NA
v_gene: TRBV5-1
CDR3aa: CASSSTGTGVSYEQYF
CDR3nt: TGCGCCAGCAGCTCTACCGGGACAGGGGTCTCCTACGAGCAGTACTTC

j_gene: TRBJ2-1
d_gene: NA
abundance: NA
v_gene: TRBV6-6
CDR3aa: CASTPTVNEQFF
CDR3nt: TGTGCCAGCACCCCGACTGTCAATGAGCAGTTCTTC

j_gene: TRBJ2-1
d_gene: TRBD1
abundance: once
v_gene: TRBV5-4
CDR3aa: CASSLFRTGSLGEQFF
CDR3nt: TGTGCCAGCAGCTTATTTCGGACAGGCTCCTTGGGTGAGCAGTTCTTC

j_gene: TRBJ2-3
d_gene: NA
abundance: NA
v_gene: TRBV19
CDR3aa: CASRGGWTDTQYF
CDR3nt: TGTGCAAGCCGGGGTGGGTGGACAGATACGCAGTATTTT

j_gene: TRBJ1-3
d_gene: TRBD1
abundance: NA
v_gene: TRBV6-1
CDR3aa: CASSESGQVVIDTIYF
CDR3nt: TGTGCCAGCAGTGAGTCCGGACAGGTAGTAATCGACACCATATATTTT

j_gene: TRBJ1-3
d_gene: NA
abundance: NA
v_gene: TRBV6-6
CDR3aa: CASSMLGGDAGNTIYF
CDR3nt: TGTGCCAGCAGTATGTTGGGGGGGGATGCAGGAAACACCATATATTTT

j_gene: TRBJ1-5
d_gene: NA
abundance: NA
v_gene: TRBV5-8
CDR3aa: CASSLSLGRVGNQPQHF
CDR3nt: TGTGCCAGCAGCTTGTCCCTCGGCAGGGTGGGCAATCAGCCCCAGCATTTT

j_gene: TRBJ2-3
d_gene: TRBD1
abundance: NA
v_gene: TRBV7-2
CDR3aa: CASSVDRADTQYF
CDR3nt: TGTGCCAGCAGCGTTGACAGGGCCGATACGCAGTATTTT

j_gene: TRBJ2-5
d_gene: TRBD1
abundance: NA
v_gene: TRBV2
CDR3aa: CASSGTGGSQETQYF
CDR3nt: TGTGCCAGCAGCGGGACAGGGGGAAGCCAAGAGACCCAGTACTTC

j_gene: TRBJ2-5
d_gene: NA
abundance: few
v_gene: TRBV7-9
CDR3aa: CASSLYQETQYF
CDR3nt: TGTGCCAGCAGTTTGTACCAAGAGACCCAGTACTTC

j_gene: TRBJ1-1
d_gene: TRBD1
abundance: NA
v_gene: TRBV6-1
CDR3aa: CASSTRADRVAEAFF
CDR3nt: TGTGCCAGCAGTACCCGGGCGGACAGGGTCGCTGAAGCTTTCTTT

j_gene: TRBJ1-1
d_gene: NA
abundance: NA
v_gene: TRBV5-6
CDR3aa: CASSLASVPPFIPNTEAFF
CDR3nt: TGTGCCAGCAGCTTGGCTTCAGTCCCACCATTTATTCCCAACACTGAAGCTTTCTTT

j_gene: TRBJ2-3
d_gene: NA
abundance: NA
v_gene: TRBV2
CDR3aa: CASMGVADTQYF
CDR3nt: TGTGCCAGCATGGGGGTGGCAGATACGCAGTATTTT

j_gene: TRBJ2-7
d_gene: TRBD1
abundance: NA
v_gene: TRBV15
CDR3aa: CATSRGQGFNEQYF
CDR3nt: TGTGCCACCAGCAGAGGACAGGGATTCAACGAGCAGTACTTC

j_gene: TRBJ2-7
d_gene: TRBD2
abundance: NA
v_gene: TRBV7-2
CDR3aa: CASSRGASGTYEQYF
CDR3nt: TGTGCCAGCAGCCGAGGGGCTAGCGGAACCTACGAGCAGTACTTC

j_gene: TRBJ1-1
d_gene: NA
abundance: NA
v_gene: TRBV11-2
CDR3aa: CASSLARTNTEAFF
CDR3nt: TGTGCCAGCAGCTTGGCTCGGACGAACACTGAAGCTTTCTTT

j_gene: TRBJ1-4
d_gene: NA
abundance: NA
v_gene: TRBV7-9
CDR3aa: CASSLGLSNEKLFF
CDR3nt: TGTGCCAGCAGCTTAGGGTTGAGTAATGAAAAACTGTTTTTT

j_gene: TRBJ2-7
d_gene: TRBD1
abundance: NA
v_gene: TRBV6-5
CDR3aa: CASSTRDRGAYEQYF
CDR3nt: TGTGCCAGCAGTACAAGGGACAGGGGCGCCTACGAGCAGTACTTC

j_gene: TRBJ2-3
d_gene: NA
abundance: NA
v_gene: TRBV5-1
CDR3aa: CASSLAGAFGTDTQYF
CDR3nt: TGCGCCAGCAGCTTGGCAGGGGCGTTCGGCACAGATACGCAGTATTTT

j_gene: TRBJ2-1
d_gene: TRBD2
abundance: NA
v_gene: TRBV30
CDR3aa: CAWSAGLAEYNEQFF
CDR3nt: TGTGCCTGGAGTGCAGGACTAGCGGAGTACAATGAGCAGTTCTTC

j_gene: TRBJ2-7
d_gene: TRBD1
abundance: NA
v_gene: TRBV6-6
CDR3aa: CASIRGGTGANEQYF
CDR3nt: TGTGCCAGCATCCGGGGAGGGACAGGGGCTAACGAGCAGTACTTC

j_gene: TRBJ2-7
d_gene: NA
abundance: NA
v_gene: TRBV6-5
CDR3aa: CASSYYPEDVTYEQYF
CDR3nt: TGTGCCAGCAGTTACTACCCTGAGGATGTAACCTACGAGCAGTACTTC

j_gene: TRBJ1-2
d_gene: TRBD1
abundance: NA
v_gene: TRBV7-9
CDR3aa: CASSLGRTGESYGYTF
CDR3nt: TGTGCCAGCAGCTTGGGGAGGACAGGGGAATCCTATGGCTACACCTTC

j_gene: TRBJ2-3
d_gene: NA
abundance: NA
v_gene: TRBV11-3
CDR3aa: CASSSLQGSDTQYF
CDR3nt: TGTGCCAGCAGTTCCCTGCAGGGCTCGGATACGCAGTATTTT

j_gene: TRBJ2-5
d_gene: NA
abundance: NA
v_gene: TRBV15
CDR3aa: CATSRGGGGETQYF
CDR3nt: TGTGCCACCAGCAGGGGGGGAGGTGGAGAGACCCAGTACTTC

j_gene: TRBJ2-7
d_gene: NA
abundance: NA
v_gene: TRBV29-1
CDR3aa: CSVLPGATYEQYF
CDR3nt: TGCAGCGTTCTGCCAGGGGCCACCTACGAGCAGTACTTC

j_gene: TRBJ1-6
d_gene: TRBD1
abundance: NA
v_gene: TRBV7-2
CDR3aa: CASSLIQGYSPLHF
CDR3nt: TGTGCCAGCAGCTTAATACAGGGGTATTCACCCCTCCACTTT

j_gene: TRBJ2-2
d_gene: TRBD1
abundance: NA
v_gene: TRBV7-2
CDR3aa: CASSFSRGLDGELFF
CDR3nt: TGTGCCAGCAGCTTTTCCAGGGGGCTTGACGGGGAGCTGTTTTTT

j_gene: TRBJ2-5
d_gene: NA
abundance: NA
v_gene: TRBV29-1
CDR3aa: CSIGQGRLAGEETQYF
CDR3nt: TGCAGCATCGGACAGGGGAGACTAGCGGGCGAAGAGACCCAGTACTTC

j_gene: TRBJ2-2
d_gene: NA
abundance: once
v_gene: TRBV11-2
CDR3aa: CASSFRETGELFF
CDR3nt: TGTGCCAGCAGCTTTCGGGAGACCGGGGAGCTGTTTTTT

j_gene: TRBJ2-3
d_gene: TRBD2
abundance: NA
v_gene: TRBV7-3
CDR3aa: CASSLRLAGAADTQYF
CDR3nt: TGTGCCAGCAGCCTCCGACTAGCGGGAGCTGCAGATACGCAGTATTTT

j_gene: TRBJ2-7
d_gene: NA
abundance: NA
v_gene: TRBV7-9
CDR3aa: CASSLVQPYEQYF
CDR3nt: TGTGCCAGCAGCTTAGTCCAGCCCTACGAGCAGTACTTC

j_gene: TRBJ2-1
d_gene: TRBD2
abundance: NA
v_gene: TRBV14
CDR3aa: CASSPLTSGSYNEQFF
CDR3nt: TGTGCCAGCAGCCCCTTGACTAGCGGCTCCTACAATGAGCAGTTCTTC

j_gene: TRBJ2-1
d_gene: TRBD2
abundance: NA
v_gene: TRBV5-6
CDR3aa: CASSLLAGVDEQFF
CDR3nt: TGTGCCAGCAGCTTGCTAGCGGGAGTGGATGAGCAGTTCTTC

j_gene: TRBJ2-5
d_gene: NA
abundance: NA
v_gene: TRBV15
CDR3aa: CATSRERILVAETQYF
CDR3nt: TGTGCCACCAGCAGAGAGCGTATTCTAGTAGCGGAGACCCAGTACTTC

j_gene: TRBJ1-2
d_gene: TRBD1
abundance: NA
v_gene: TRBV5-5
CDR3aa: CASSQGDRAYGYTF
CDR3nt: TGTGCCAGCAGCCAGGGGGACAGGGCTTACGGCTACACCTTC

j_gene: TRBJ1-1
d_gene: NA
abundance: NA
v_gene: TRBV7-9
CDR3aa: CASSFSAVAEAFF
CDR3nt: TGTGCCAGCAGCTTCTCCGCGGTAGCCGAAGCTTTCTTT

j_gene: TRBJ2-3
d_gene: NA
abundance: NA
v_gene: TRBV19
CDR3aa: CASGAQGADTQYF
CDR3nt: TGTGCCAGCGGCGCCCAGGGTGCAGATACGCAGTATTTT

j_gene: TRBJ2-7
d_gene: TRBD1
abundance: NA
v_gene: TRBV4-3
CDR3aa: CASSRGPGQGTYEQYF
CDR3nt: TGCGCCAGCAGCCGGGGTCCGGGACAGGGAACCTACGAGCAGTACTTC